A selection of T cell receptor beta chains follows, all from one sample in a study of beta chain features in type 1 diabetes. The assay was immunoSEQ multiplex PCR, and TCRdb's table has in-frame clones only and misses some. The repertoire includes approximately 260,000 clones, roughly 22% of them detected once, and 0.025% to 0.035% sits in the top ten. Material: naive CD4+ T cells from blood. These receptors came from a woman aged 40 to 49 with type 1 diabetes. CDR3s include the opening cysteine and the closing phenylalanine or tryptophan. The order of the fields is J gene, D gene, clone size, V gene, CDR3 protein, CDR3 DNA. D genes are given only for firm matches. A row's size may be missing; if present it is once, few, many or a size class.

>TRBJ2-1|NA|few|TRBV7-7
CASSPGTIYNEQFF
TGTGCTAGCAGCCCCGGGACAATATACAATGAGCAGTTCTTC
>TRBJ2-1|NA|NA|TRBV5-1
CASSFDKQGHNEQFF
TGCGCCAGCAGCTTTGACAAGCAGGGCCACAATGAGCAGTTCTTC
>TRBJ2-3|TRBD1|NA|TRBV7-3
CASSLDRGTDTQYF
TGTGCCAGCAGCTTAGACAGGGGTACAGATACGCAGTATTTT
>TRBJ1-1|NA|few|TRBV6-4
CASRIQQGNTEAFF
TGTGCCAGCAGAATTCAACAGGGAAACACTGAAGCTTTCTTT
>TRBJ2-1|NA|NA|TRBV20-1
CSARSSLQFF
TGCAGTGCTAGATCCAGTCTGCAGTTCTTC
>TRBJ2-1|NA|few|TRBV30
CAWSVPGAGQFF
TGTGCCTGGAGTGTACCGGGTGCCGGGCAGTTCTTC
>TRBJ1-2|TRBD1|few|TRBV7-2
CASSLTGNGYTF
TGTGCCAGCAGCTTGACAGGGAATGGCTACACCTTC
>TRBJ1-2|NA|NA|TRBV4-3
CASSQGATGDIYYGYTF
TGCGCCAGCAGCCAAGGAGCGACAGGAGACATTTACTATGGCTACACCTTC
>TRBJ1-5|NA|NA|TRBV30
CAWSVEGKGNQPQHF
TGTGCCTGGAGCGTGGAGGGAAAAGGCAATCAGCCCCAGCATTTT
>TRBJ2-3|NA|few|TRBV28
CASDGGADTQYF
TGTGCCAGCGACGGCGGAGCAGATACGCAGTATTTT
>TRBJ2-3|NA|few|TRBV7-9
CSGGTSTDTQYF
TGTAGTGGCGGCACTAGCACAGATACGCAGTATTTT
>TRBJ2-7|NA|NA|TRBV5-1
CASSFGGYEQYF
TGCGCCAGCAGCTTTGGAGGTTACGAGCAGTACTTC
>TRBJ2-1|NA|few|TRBV29-1
CSLGSDEQFF
TGCAGCCTGGGGAGCGATGAGCAGTTCTTC
>TRBJ2-1|TRBD2|once|TRBV9
CASSARLAVNEQFF
TGTGCCAGCAGCGCCCGACTAGCCGTGAATGAGCAGTTCTTC
>TRBJ2-1|TRBD2|NA|TRBV30
CAWSVQRGLAGHSYNEQFF
TGTGCCTGGAGTGTACAGAGGGGACTAGCGGGGCACTCCTACAATGAGCAGTTCTTC
>TRBJ2-5|TRBD1|few|TRBV2
CASRTGLGQETQYF
TGTGCCAGCAGGACAGGGTTAGGGCAAGAGACCCAGTACTTC
>TRBJ2-3|TRBD1|few|TRBV28
CASRTGNADTQYF
TGTGCCAGCAGGACAGGGAATGCAGATACGCAGTATTTT
>TRBJ2-1|TRBD1|NA|TRBV2
CASSGTGGEQFF
TGTGCCAGCAGTGGGACAGGGGGCGAGCAGTTCTTC
>TRBJ2-3|TRBD2|few|TRBV7-3
CASSLIGTSVSTDTQYF
TGTGCCAGCAGCTTAATAGGGACTAGCGTGAGCACAGATACGCAGTATTTT
>TRBJ2-2|NA|NA|TRBV7-2
CASSPDTPGELFF
TGTGCCAGCAGCCCTGACACCCCCGGGGAGCTGTTTTTT
>TRBJ1-2|NA|NA|TRBV7-2
CASSLDSNYGYTF
TGTGCCAGCAGCTTAGACTCTAACTATGGCTACACCTTC
>TRBJ2-1|NA|NA|TRBV7-2
CASSFRVLLRNEQFF
TGTGCCAGCAGCTTCCGTGTCCTCTTACGGAATGAGCAGTTCTTC
>TRBJ2-7|NA|few|TRBV29-1
CSVELPSYEQYF
TGCAGCGTTGAACTCCCGTCCTACGAGCAGTACTTC
>TRBJ2-7|NA|few|TRBV29-1
CSVENGGDEQYF
TGCAGCGTTGAGAATGGAGGGGACGAGCAGTACTTC
>TRBJ2-3|NA|NA|TRBV7-2
CASSPQGAYTQYF
TGTGCCAGCAGCCCACAGGGCGCATATACGCAGTATTTT
>TRBJ2-7|TRBD1|few|TRBV28
CASSMGTGPDYEQYF
TGTGCCAGCAGCATGGGGACAGGGCCTGACTACGAGCAGTACTTC
>TRBJ1-2|TRBD1|NA|TRBV11-2
CASSQVGGQGEPRAGYTF
TGTGCCAGCAGCCAAGTAGGGGGACAGGGCGAGCCCCGGGCTGGCTACACCTTC
>TRBJ2-1|NA|NA|TRBV5-1
CASSLGQQFNEQFF
TGCGCCAGCAGCTTGGGACAGCAATTCAATGAGCAGTTCTTC
>TRBJ2-5|TRBD2|NA|TRBV6-6
CASRMRGGETQYF
TGTGCCAGCAGGATGCGGGGGGGGGAGACCCAGTACTTC
>TRBJ2-5|TRBD1|few|TRBV29-1
CSVRGRGQETQYF
TGCAGCGTCAGGGGGCGCGGGCAAGAGACCCAGTACTTC
>TRBJ2-1|NA|NA|TRBV10-3
CAITKMAPSRGDEQFF
TGTGCCATCACCAAAATGGCGCCAAGTCGAGGCGATGAGCAGTTCTTC
>TRBJ2-7|TRBD2|NA|TRBV2
CASSGEAGGEQYF
TGTGCCAGCAGTGGAGAAGCGGGAGGCGAGCAGTACTTC
>TRBJ2-5|TRBD2|few|TRBV11-2
CASSTTSGGSATQYF
TGTGCCAGCAGCACGACTAGCGGGGGGTCTGCGACCCAGTACTTC
>TRBJ2-3|NA|NA|TRBV27
CASSFWQTRTDTQYF
TGTGCCAGCAGTTTCTGGCAGACTCGCACAGATACGCAGTATTTT
>TRBJ2-3|NA|few|TRBV4-3
CASSGSSNTDTQYF
TGCGCCAGCAGCGGGAGCTCCAACACAGATACGCAGTATTTT